This TCR beta chain emerged from a study of CD8+ T cells in alopecia areata. The germline gives CDR1 SGHTA, CDR2 FQGNSA. The CDR3 has 13 residues. Trimming removed 4 bases at V and 7 bases at J, with 14 bases between. With respect to this clone: As yet, its antigen is unknown.

The study, taken as a whole, reports: Against the mouse data, patients shared TCRs less clearly, possibly for HLA reasons.

Treatment in this sample: oral pan-JAK inhibitor, 5-10 mg twice daily. Sequencing used cDNA as its template, made by extracting RNA and reverse transcribing it. Method: immunoSEQ multiplex PCR; TCRdb's copy keeps in-frame clones and lacks some. This table holds some 200,000 clones, less than 50% found once. The material sequenced was CD4+ T cells sorted from blood, taken at roughly week 36, from a patient treated with tofacitinib. The clonotype was recovered from a human donor with alopecia areata. The chain combines TRBV7-2 with TRBJ2-7; D uncertain. In DNA, the CDR3 is TGTGCCAGCAGCTCAGGCAGGATTGGGGAGCAGTACTTC. Its translation is CASSSGRIGEQYF.